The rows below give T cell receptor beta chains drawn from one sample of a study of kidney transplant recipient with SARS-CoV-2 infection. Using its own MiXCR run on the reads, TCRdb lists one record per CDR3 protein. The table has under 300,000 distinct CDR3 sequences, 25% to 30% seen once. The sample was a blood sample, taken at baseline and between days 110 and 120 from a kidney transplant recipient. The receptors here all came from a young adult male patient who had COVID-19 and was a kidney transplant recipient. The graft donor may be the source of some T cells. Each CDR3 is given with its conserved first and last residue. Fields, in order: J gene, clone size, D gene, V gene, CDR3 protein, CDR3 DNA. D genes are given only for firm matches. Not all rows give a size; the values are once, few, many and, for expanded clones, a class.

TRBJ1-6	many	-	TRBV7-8	CASSLARDSLGGGIPLHF	TGTGCCAGCAGCTTAGCGCGTGACTCGCTTGGGGGAGGTATACCCCTCCACTTT
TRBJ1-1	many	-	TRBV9	CASSVSGWTEAFF	TGTGCCAGCAGCGTATCAGGGTGGACTGAAGCTTTCTTT
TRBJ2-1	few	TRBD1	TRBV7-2	CASSSIGTGGNEQFF	TGTGCCAGCAGCTCAATAGGGACAGGGGGCAATGAGCAGTTCTTC
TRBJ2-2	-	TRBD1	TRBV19	CASGTRTGGSNTGELFF	TGTGCCAGTGGTACCCGGACAGGGGGATCGAACACCGGGGAGCTGTTTTTT
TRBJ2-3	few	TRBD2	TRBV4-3	CASSQRESHTDTQYF	TGCGCCAGCAGCCAGCGGGAGTCACACACAGATACGCAGTATTTT
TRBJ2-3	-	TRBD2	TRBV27	CASVGTSGTDTQYF	TGTGCCAGCGTAGGGACTAGCGGCACAGATACGCAGTATTTT
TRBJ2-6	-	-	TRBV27	CASSLRRGFSGANVLTF	TGTGCCAGCAGTTTAAGGCGGGGATTCTCTGGGGCCAACGTCCTGACTTTC
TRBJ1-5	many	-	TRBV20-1	CSARPDANQPQHF	TGCAGTGCTAGACCAGACGCGAATCAGCCCCAGCATTTT
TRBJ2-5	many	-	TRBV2	CASTKSGAQETQYF	TGTGCCAGCACCAAGTCGGGAGCCCAAGAGACCCAGTACTTC
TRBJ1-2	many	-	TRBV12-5	CASGENHLQGKTYGYTF	TGTGCTAGTGGTGAAAATCATTTGCAGGGAAAGACCTATGGCTACACCTTC
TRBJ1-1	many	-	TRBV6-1	CASRNDPQGSMNTEAFF	TGTGCCAGCAGAAATGATCCTCAGGGAAGTATGAACACTGAAGCTTTCTTT
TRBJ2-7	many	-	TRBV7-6	CASSLGVGKVYEQYF	TGTGCCAGCAGCTTAGGGGTAGGAAAGGTCTACGAGCAGTACTTC
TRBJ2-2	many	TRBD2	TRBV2	CASSGSGGNTGELFF	TGTGCCAGCAGTGGTAGCGGGGGGAACACCGGGGAGCTGTTTTTT
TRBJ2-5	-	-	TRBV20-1	CSANLGWLQETQYF	TGCAGTGCTAACCTGGGGTGGTTACAAGAGACCCAGTACTTC
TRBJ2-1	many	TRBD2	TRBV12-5	CASGLVDSSGRKNEQFF	TGTGCTAGTGGTTTGGTAGATTCTAGCGGGAGAAAAAATGAGCAGTTCTTC
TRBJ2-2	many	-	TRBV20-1	CSAITPGAGELFF	TGCAGTGCTATCACACCGGGGGCCGGGGAGCTGTTTTTT
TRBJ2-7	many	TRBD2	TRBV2	CASTLAGQYEQYF	TGTGCCAGCACACTAGCGGGGCAGTACGAGCAGTACTTC
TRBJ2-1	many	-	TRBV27	CASSFVSDLSSYNEQFF	TGTGCCAGCAGTTTCGTTAGCGACTTAAGCTCCTACAATGAGCAGTTCTTC
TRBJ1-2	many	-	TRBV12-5	CASGNLNLQGKTYGYTF	TGTGCTAGTGGTAACCTAAATTTGCAGGGAAAGACCTATGGCTACACCTTC
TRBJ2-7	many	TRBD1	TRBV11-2	CASSLEGQLTYEQYF	TGTGCCAGCAGCTTAGAGGGACAGCTCACCTACGAGCAGTACTTC
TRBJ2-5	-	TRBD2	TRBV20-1	CSALLAGQETQYF	TGCAGTGCTTTACTAGCGGGCCAAGAGACCCAGTACTTC
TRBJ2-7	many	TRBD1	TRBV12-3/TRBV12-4	CASVLMTGKTYEQYF	TGTGCCAGCGTCCTAATGACAGGGAAGACCTACGAGCAGTACTTC
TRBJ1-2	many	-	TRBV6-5	CASSYAVNYGYTF	TGTGCCAGCAGTTACGCGGTTAACTATGGCTACACCTTC
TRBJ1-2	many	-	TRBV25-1	CASSRTRELGKTYGYTF	TGTGCCAGCAGTAGGACAAGAGAACTGGGAAAGACCTATGGCTACACCTTC